The next 11 T cell receptor beta chains were all read from a single sample in a study of cytomegalovirus exposure and HLA in healthy donors. It was with 60 Vbeta and 13 Jbeta primers that the PCR ran. TCRdb keeps only in-frame clones here, not all; method: immunoSEQ multiplex PCR. The sample has approximately 140,000 clones, about three quarters seen once. Sequencing input: PBMCs. Every receptor here comes from a man aged 40-50 years in good health and CMV-seropositive.

The count of this clone is one. The V call is TRBV6-4, the J call TRBJ1-3; perhaps TRBD1 as D (6 bases). This CDR3 region has 17 residues. V dropped 0 bases and J dropped 5 bases, with 17 bases sitting between them. Germline CDR1 MRHNA, CDR2 SNTAGT. The DNA of the CDR3 is TGTGCCAGCAGTGACTCGGGGCGGGGGGCGCCCCGAAACACCATATATTTT. Protein product: CASSDSGRGAPRNTIYF.

The rearrangement uses TRBV28 and TRBJ2-5, with D maybe TRBD1 (6 bases). V lost 6 bases, J lost 5 bases, and 10 bases lay in between. This CDR3 contains 12 residues. CDR1 MDHEN and CDR2 SYDVKM come from the germline V gene. CDR3 protein: CASSLRGETQYF. CDR3 in DNA: TGTGCCAGCAGCCTCAGGGGCGAGACCCAGTACTTC.

The chain is built from TRBV19 and TRBJ1-6; 10 bases agree with TRBD1. The germline gives CDR1 LNHDA, CDR2 SQIVND (reference sequence). The CDR3 is made up of 14 amino acids. J gave up 10 bases and V 9 bases, and 9 bases lay outside the gene matches. The CDR3 loop reads CASNPGQGTSPLHF. DNA for the CDR3: TGTGCCAGCAATCCGGGACAGGGGACGTCACCCCTCCACTTT.

This clone turned up a few times. The rearrangement uses TRBV4-3 and TRBJ2-1; 11 nucleotides line up with TRBD2. The germline CDR1 and CDR2 sequences are LGHNA and YSLEER. Unmatched junction bases numbered 4, after V lost 4 bases and J lost 2 bases. The CDR3 has 16 residues. This CDR3 is CASSPIAGGPYNEQFF. Here the CDR3 DNA reads TGCGCCAGCAGCCCGATAGCGGGAGGGCCCTACAATGAGCAGTTCTTC.

The chain couples TRBV6-6 to TRBJ1-4, with a weak D call TRBD1 (5 bases). V was pared by 2 bases and J by 8 bases, with 12 bases between. CDR1 MNHNY and CDR2 SVGAGI come from the germline V gene (reference sequence). This CDR3 contains 14 residues. CDR3 in amino acids: CASSYQGIEEKLFF. The DNA of the CDR3 is TGTGCCAGCAGTTACCAGGGAATAGAAGAAAAACTGTTTTTT.

The gene calls are TRBV19 and TRBJ1-1; D is undetermined. CDR3 length equals 15 residues. Per germline, CDR1 LNHDA and CDR2 SQIVND (reference sequence). Trimming cost V 0 bases and J 4 bases, with 12 bases left between them. CDR3 protein: CASSIDMTAGTEAFF. In DNA form, the CDR3 reads TGTGCCAGTAGTATAGATATGACGGCGGGCACTGAAGCTTTCTTT.

The chain joins TRBV27 to TRBJ2-2; TRBD1 is a possible D gene (6 bases). V lost 5 bases, J lost 5 bases, and 12 bases lay in between. Germline lookup yields CDR1 MNHEY and CDR2 SMNVEV (reference sequence). The CDR3 covers 14 residues. CDR3: CASSPPRGTGELFF. As DNA, the CDR3 is TGTGCCAGCAGTCCACCGAGGGGGACCGGGGAGCTGTTTTTT.

The CDR3 DNA sequence: TGTGCCAGCAGCTTAACGTCGGTAGCCCCCGATACGCAGTATTTT. Amino acids: CASSLTSVAPDTQYF. The chain is built from TRBV7-3 and TRBJ2-3; D unclear. The CDR3 has 15 residues. The ends were cut back, 0 bases at V and 6 bases at J, with 13 bases in the middle. Germline CDR1 is SGHTA and CDR2 is FQGTGA.

The chain is built from TRBV19 and TRBJ2-6, with D possibly matching TRBD2 (5 bases). V was cut by 0 bases and J by 0 bases, with 9 bases left in between. The CDR3 is 17 residues long. The germline V gene has CDR1 LNHDA and CDR2 SQIVND (reference sequence). The chain's CDR3 is CASSIEGSHSGANVLTF. The CDR3 region has the DNA TGTGCCAGTAGTATAGAGGGGAGTCACTCTGGGGCCAACGTCCTGACTTTC.

This clone was detected only a few times. J is TRBJ2-7 and V is TRBV27, with 7 nucleotides matching TRBD2. CDR1 and CDR2 from the germline V gene are MNHEY and SMNVEV (reference sequence). Trimming took 6 bases from V and 0 from J; bases not matched to a gene: 8. The CDR3 sequence is 15 residues long. CDR3 sequence reads: CASSRASGGSYEQYF. CDR3 in DNA: TGTGCCAGCAGCCGCGCTAGCGGAGGCTCCTACGAGCAGTACTTC.

The chain employs TRBV27 and TRBJ1-2, with a possible D match to TRBD1 (5 bases). This CDR3 has 14 amino acids. The V end lost 4 bases, the J end lost 0 bases, and 9 bases lay between the germline ends. Germline V CDR1 and CDR2: MNHEY, SMNVEV (reference sequence). The CDR3 here is CASSWGGTNYGYTF. In DNA form, the CDR3 reads TGTGCCAGCAGTTGGGGGGGGACTAACTATGGCTACACCTTC.